Included here is one TCR beta chain sequence, with context. Measured with immunoSEQ multiplex PCR; TCRdb has only the in-frame clones, and not every one. In the table there are 550,000 to 800,000 clones, 70% to 90% of which are singletons. The sample originates from a study of shared T cell receptors in the human thymus. These same records also appear under a second study, on human thymus T cells. From that study: Resections were taken during corrective heart surgery, and the thymus tissue came from these. Unrelated individuals were reported by related research to share highly overlapping thymic repertoires.

The clonotype comes from a girl less than two years old with a congenital heart defect. Sequencing was performed on thymocytes.

The CDR3 region is CASSQGRGALYNEQFF. CDR3 nucleotide sequence: TGCGCCAGCAGCCAGGGGAGGGGGGCTCTGTACAATGAGCAGTTCTTC. The chain carries TRBV5-1 and TRBJ2-1; D is perhaps TRBD2 (7 bases). The germline gives CDR1 SGHRS, CDR2 YFSETQ. The CDR3 loop spans 16 amino acids. Trimming left V 4 bases short and J 4 bases short, with 18 bases between.